This entry concerns a single T cell receptor (beta chain). The antigen is not known. The data belong to a study of CD8+CD57+ T cells in acquired aplastic anemia. Genomic DNA served as template for TCR beta VDJ and CDR3 profiling. One entry per CDR3 protein results from TCRdb running MiXCR on the reads. This repertoire shows around 170,000 distinct CDR3 sequences, about three fifths found once; its top ten account for around 45%. Germline CDR1 SGHTA, CDR2 FQGNSA. The J segment lost 4 bases and the V segment lost 9 bases, leaving 8 bases of the junction unmatched. CDR3 length equals 15 residues. General study points: Overlapping CD8+ CDR3 repertoires of patients and controls contained twenty-nine shared sequences.

This rearrangement joins TRBV7-2 to TRBJ2-3; TRBD2 matches at 12 bases. Sequenced material: sorted CD4+, CD8+, or CD8+CD57+ T cells (not recorded which) from PBMCs. This receptor was obtained from a human donor in good health. Here the CDR3 reads CASIKTSGGADTQYF. For the CDR3, the DNA is TGTGCCAGTATTAAGACTAGCGGGGGAGCAGATACGCAGTATTTT.